This TCR beta chain was profiled in a study of blood T cell repertoires in COVID-19. About the study: From T cells, B-cell-depleted T cells, or PBMCs came the material, which was cDNA or gDNA.

CDR3 length: 15 amino acids. CDR1 is SGHTA, CDR2 FQGNSA, per germline. J lost 3 bases, V lost 9 bases, and 10 bases had no gene match. The data were produced by immunoSEQ multiplex PCR, yet TCRdb's version contains in-frame clones alone and is incomplete. The sample holds 150,000 to 200,000 clones; 80% are singletons and the top ten take around 7%. The receptor was derived from a man aged 70 or older with active or convalescent COVID-19. Sequenced input: peripheral blood. This chain joins TRBV7-2 and TRBJ2-1; 8 nucleotides match TRBD2. CDR3 sequence reads: CARARGGARYNEQFF. In DNA, the CDR3 is TGTGCCAGAGCCCGGGGGGGGGCACGCTACAATGAGCAGTTCTTC.